The TCR beta chain described here comes from a study of T cell repertoires in cytomegalovirus infection. Study-level background: HLA-C-restricted CMV epitopes, recently identified, and well-studied HLA-B-restricted ones were used by the study.

V was clipped by 6 bases and J by 4 bases, with 15 bases between them. The CDR3 covers 14 residues. The germline V gene encodes CDR1 LGHNT and CDR2 FRNRAP. A remark on this clonotype: As yet, its antigen is unknown.

A single record per CDR3 protein comes from TCRdb applying MiXCR to the reads. The sample records a few hundred thousand distinct CDR3 sequences, roughly 29% being singletons. Material: cultured PBMCs, obtained from culture after CMV antigen stimulation. The TCR was taken from a human donor in good health (CMV status not recorded). Some clones in this sample may be carry-over from other donors' samples. The V call is TRBV12-5, the J call TRBJ1-2, with D possibly being TRBD1 (6 bases). The CDR3: CASGPSGGGYGYTF. The CDR3 DNA sequence: TGTGCTAGTGGCCCTAGTGGGGGCGGCTATGGCTACACCTTC.